This TCR beta chain was recorded in a study of CD8+CD57+ T cells in acquired aplastic anemia. Previously, flow cytometry had revealed CD8+CD57+ cell expansion in the patients chosen for sequencing. The cohort consisted entirely of patients having severe acquired aplastic anemia. TCR beta VDJ combinations and CDR3 sequences were profiled from genomic DNA. MiXCR was run by TCRdb on the reads, yielding one entry per CDR3 protein. The profile shows approximately 57,000 distinct CDR3 sequences, 57% of them singletons. Germline lookup yields CDR1 SEHNR and CDR2 FQNEAQ (reference sequence). Trimming left V 4 bases short and J 5 bases short, with 11 bases between. CDR3 size: 13 residues.

This TCR was recovered from a human donor with aplastic anemia. The sample taken for sequencing was sorted CD4+, CD8+, or CD8+CD57+ T cells (not recorded which) from PBMCs. The chain has TRBV7-9 and TRBJ2-5; a possible D gene is TRBD2 (6 bases). The CDR3 nucleotides are TGTGCCAGCAGCTCACCGGGACTGGAGACCCAGTACTTC. Its protein product is CASSSPGLETQYF.